A selection of T cell receptor beta chains follows, all from one sample in a study of regulatory T cells in long-lasting Graves disease. Via MiXCR, TCRdb re-called the multiplex PCR reads, giving one row per CDR3 protein. Of some 460,000 distinct CDR3 sequences in the sample, roughly 16% are singletons; the top ten hold less than 15%. In addition, the sample was reused for a study of T cells in Graves' hyperthyroidism and ophthalmopathy.

The sequences come from peripheral blood mononuclear cells (PBMCs), collected at new diagnosis, from a patient treated with antithyroid drugs. These receptors were obtained from a man aged 40-49 years with Graves disease. CDR3s leave out the opening cysteine and the closing phenylalanine or tryptophan. Clone size, where shown, is once, few, many, or a class for clones that have expanded.

J gene,clone size,V gene,CDR3 protein
TRBJ2-1,many,TRBV15,ATSRDPTITGTSEQF
TRBJ1-5,NA,TRBV28,ASRDLPQPQH
TRBJ2-7,NA,TRBV3-1,ASGRVGGHEQY
TRBJ2-3,many,TRBV2,ASSGDFTDTQY
TRBJ2-4,NA,TRBV20-1,SAFLAGARKRAY
TRBJ2-2,many,TRBV27,ASGRDPRDTGELF
TRBJ2-1,many,TRBV4-2,ASSQELTSFNEQF
TRBJ2-7,NA,TRBV6-2/TRBV6-3,ASSEGQSGEQY
TRBJ1-2,few,TRBV4-1,ASSQDRSVSQGPLNYGYT
TRBJ1-2,NA,TRBV19,ASSTRGSLGYT
TRBJ2-2,NA,TRBV24-1,ATSVLGDGELF
TRBJ1-6,many,TRBV11-2,ASAPGDESPLH
TRBJ2-2,few,TRBV19,ASSTQGTGELF
TRBJ2-1,NA,TRBV24-1,ATSTGAGDEQF
TRBJ1-2,NA,TRBV5-6,ASSFYRSINYGYT
TRBJ1-2,NA,TRBV9,ASSVAEQGGYGYT
TRBJ2-5,many,TRBV11-3,ASSRDRTQETQY
TRBJ2-5,NA,TRBV24-1,ATSDPGAARQETQY
TRBJ2-2,many,TRBV10-1,ASSKQGAGELF
TRBJ1-6,many,TRBV29-1,SVAGTGANSPLH
TRBJ2-7,many,TRBV7-8,ASSLRGTSGRGYEQY
TRBJ2-3,NA,TRBV20-1,SAGELAGGLCTDTQY
TRBJ1-2,NA,TRBV24-1,ATSDAGFYGYT
TRBJ1-6,few,TRBV5-5,ASSPGLDHNSPLH
TRBJ1-1,NA,TRBV20-1,SAADRARGNTEAF
TRBJ2-3,few,TRBV5-6,ASSLGLAGEDTQY
TRBJ2-7,many,TRBV28,ASSFRDRFNYEQY
TRBJ2-7,many,TRBV5-1,ASSLAVGTLAGVNEQY
TRBJ2-1,many,TRBV5-1,ASSFLRDNYNEQF
TRBJ2-7,many,TRBV5-1,ASSLVGQSYEQY
TRBJ2-4,many,TRBV20-1,SAGGQPKNIQY
TRBJ2-7,many,TRBV29-1,SVELAAGGVDEQY
TRBJ2-1,NA,TRBV5-1,ASSFRAGYNEQF
TRBJ2-2,NA,TRBV4-1,ASSQYLGTGELF
TRBJ1-4,many,TRBV12-3/TRBV12-4,ASRLQGPNEKLF
TRBJ1-2,many,TRBV20-1,SARHGTGGYGYT
TRBJ1-1,many,TRBV20-1,SARDPRRANTEAF
TRBJ2-1,few,TRBV19,ASSIGAVVQF
TRBJ2-1,many,TRBV28,ASSFSGLGNEQF
TRBJ2-7,many,TRBV11-2,ASSPVWTSSYEQY